This T cell receptor beta chain is drawn from a study of shared clonotypes between healthy human individuals. Whole-study context: Sampling drew on donors who were a couple of women and a few men aged 18 to 49. Study-wide results and limits: Sample collection involved blood only; tissue repertoires are likely different. Relative to their counterparts shared across all four donors, non-shared clonotypes exhibited diminished generation probabilities.

Positive CCR7 selection of CD45RO-negative cells yielded the naive CD8 cells, and terminally differentiated effector memory CD45RA+ cells were excluded. In the original processing: In the immunoSEQ data, sequences were junction-only and lacked quality scores, so filtering differed. The data were produced by immunoSEQ multiplex PCR, yet TCRdb's version contains in-frame clones alone and is incomplete. V and J calls plus clone size are reproduced from that table; the DNA served to infer D and trimming. Of about 2 million clones listed, roughly 94% are singletons. The ends were cut back, 2 bases at V and 1 base at J, with 9 bases in the middle. This CDR3 is 14 amino acids long. The germline V gene has CDR1 MGHDK and CDR2 SYGVNS. Remarks on this clone: Its antigen is not known.

Sequencing used naive CD8+ T cells sorted from blood. This receptor was taken from a man between 18 and 35 years old in good health. The V and J genes are TRBV25-1 and TRBJ2-7, with a weak D call TRBD2 (5 bases). The DNA for the CDR3 is TGTGCCAGCAGTGAAGAGGGCAGTTCCTACGAGCAGTACTTC. It is translated as CASSEEGSSYEQYF.